A selection of T cell receptor beta chains follows, all from one sample in a study of T cells in Graves' hyperthyroidism and ophthalmopathy. TCRdb called the multiplex PCR reads again in MiXCR, with one record for every CDR3 protein. The sample has approximately 95,000 distinct CDR3 sequences; about 37% are singletons. Sample: peripheral blood or thyroid tissue (not recorded which). These receptor sequences come from a woman between 25 and 40 years old with Graves' hyperthyroidism. Both conserved end residues are part of each CDR3. The D gene is left open where the match is weak. Where a row states a size, it is once, few, many or the class of an expanded clone; other rows omit it.

j_gene: TRBJ1-3
v_gene: TRBV28
d_gene: -
abundance: -
CDR3nt: TGTGCCAGCAGTTCTGTCTCTGGAAACACCATATATTTT
CDR3aa: CASSSVSGNTIYF

j_gene: TRBJ1-1
v_gene: TRBV28
d_gene: -
abundance: many
CDR3nt: TGTGCCAGCAGAAGGGAGACGGAAGCTTTCTTT
CDR3aa: CASRRETEAFF

j_gene: TRBJ1-1
v_gene: TRBV30
d_gene: TRBD1
abundance: -
CDR3nt: TGTGCCTGGACGGGACAGGGGCTGTATAGGACTGAAGCTTTCTTT
CDR3aa: CAWTGQGLYRTEAFF

j_gene: TRBJ2-6
v_gene: TRBV10-3
d_gene: -
abundance: many
CDR3nt: TGTGCCATCAGTGGGACAGTCTCTGGGGCCAACGTCCTGACTTTC
CDR3aa: CAISGTVSGANVLTF

j_gene: TRBJ1-4
v_gene: TRBV20-1
d_gene: TRBD1
abundance: many
CDR3nt: TGCAGTGCTAGCACTGGACAGGGGGTGACTAATGAAAAACTGTTTTTT
CDR3aa: CSASTGQGVTNEKLFF

j_gene: TRBJ1-5
v_gene: TRBV20-1
d_gene: TRBD1
abundance: many
CDR3nt: TGCAGTGCTATTACAGGGGGTGGTGTCGGCAATCAGCCCCAGCATTTT
CDR3aa: CSAITGGGVGNQPQHF

j_gene: TRBJ1-3
v_gene: TRBV6-6
d_gene: -
abundance: -
CDR3nt: TGTGTCAGCGAGGGGCTGGGAAACACCATATATTTT
CDR3aa: CVSEGLGNTIYF

j_gene: TRBJ1-5
v_gene: TRBV28
d_gene: -
abundance: many
CDR3nt: TGTGCCAGCAGTGTACAGGGAAGTAACAATCAGCCCCAGCATTTT
CDR3aa: CASSVQGSNNQPQHF

j_gene: TRBJ1-2
v_gene: TRBV6-1
d_gene: TRBD1
abundance: -
CDR3nt: TGTGCCAGCAGTGAACCGGGACAGGGGAGGAACTATGGCTACACCTTC
CDR3aa: CASSEPGQGRNYGYTF

j_gene: TRBJ1-2
v_gene: TRBV12-3/TRBV12-4
d_gene: -
abundance: many
CDR3nt: TGTGCCAGCAGTTTGGGGCAGGCGGGTGGCTACACCTTC
CDR3aa: CASSLGQAGGYTF

j_gene: TRBJ2-5
v_gene: TRBV20-1
d_gene: TRBD1
abundance: -
CDR3nt: TGCAGTGCTTCTACAGGGGGAGAGACCCAGTACTTC
CDR3aa: CSASTGGETQYF

j_gene: TRBJ2-2
v_gene: TRBV6-1
d_gene: TRBD2
abundance: many
CDR3nt: TGTGCCAGCAGTGAAACAGCGACGGGAGGGAGTTGGACCGGGGAGCTGTTTTTT
CDR3aa: CASSETATGGSWTGELFF

j_gene: TRBJ2-5
v_gene: TRBV7-9
d_gene: -
abundance: many
CDR3nt: TGTGCCAGCAGCTCTTACGGTGGCGGGTACGCCCAGTACTTC
CDR3aa: CASSSYGGGYAQYF

j_gene: TRBJ1-6
v_gene: TRBV7-2
d_gene: TRBD1
abundance: -
CDR3nt: TGTGCCAGCAGCTTAGCCGGGACAGGGTATTCACCCCTCCACTTT
CDR3aa: CASSLAGTGYSPLHF

j_gene: TRBJ2-3
v_gene: TRBV11-2
d_gene: -
abundance: many
CDR3nt: TGTGCCAGCAGCTTAGGAGGACAGTTGGATACGCAGTATTTT
CDR3aa: CASSLGGQLDTQYF

j_gene: TRBJ2-7
v_gene: TRBV20-1
d_gene: -
abundance: -
CDR3nt: TGCAGTGCCGTACAGGGTGGGGCCTACGAGCAGTACTTC
CDR3aa: CSAVQGGAYEQYF

j_gene: TRBJ1-6
v_gene: TRBV3-1
d_gene: -
abundance: many
CDR3nt: TGTGCCAGCAGCCCCGGCTGGGTTTCACCCCTCCACTTT
CDR3aa: CASSPGWVSPLHF

j_gene: TRBJ2-7
v_gene: TRBV5-8
d_gene: -
abundance: many
CDR3nt: TGTGCCAGCAGCTTGGAGGGGTGGGACAACTACGAGCAGTACTTC
CDR3aa: CASSLEGWDNYEQYF

j_gene: TRBJ1-3
v_gene: TRBV20-1
d_gene: -
abundance: many
CDR3nt: TGCAGTGCTAGAGAATGGAACTCTGGAAACACCATATATTTT
CDR3aa: CSAREWNSGNTIYF

j_gene: TRBJ2-2
v_gene: TRBV15
d_gene: -
abundance: many
CDR3nt: TGTGCCACCAGCAGGACTGAGTACACCGGGGAGCTGTTTTTT
CDR3aa: CATSRTEYTGELFF

j_gene: TRBJ1-1
v_gene: TRBV9
d_gene: -
abundance: many
CDR3nt: TGTGCCAGAAAGAACACTGAAGCTTTCTTT
CDR3aa: CARKNTEAFF

j_gene: TRBJ2-3
v_gene: TRBV7-9
d_gene: TRBD2
abundance: many
CDR3nt: TGTGCCAGCAGCCCCCGGACTAGCGGAGATACGCAGTATTTT
CDR3aa: CASSPRTSGDTQYF

j_gene: TRBJ2-3
v_gene: TRBV6-5
d_gene: -
abundance: many
CDR3nt: TGTGCCACCAACCCGAGCGGCTCCTTGGATACGCAGTATTTT
CDR3aa: CATNPSGSLDTQYF

j_gene: TRBJ1-5
v_gene: TRBV7-9
d_gene: TRBD1
abundance: -
CDR3nt: TGTGCCAGCAGCCCCCCCCCGGGACAGGGGGTTCGTCAGCCCCAGCATTTT
CDR3aa: CASSPPPGQGVRQPQHF

j_gene: TRBJ2-5
v_gene: TRBV6-5
d_gene: -
abundance: many
CDR3nt: TGTGCCAGCAGTTACCCCAGGGAGACCCAGTACTTC
CDR3aa: CASSYPRETQYF

j_gene: TRBJ2-1
v_gene: TRBV15
d_gene: -
abundance: -
CDR3nt: TGTGCCACCAGCAGAGATTTAAAGAGTGGGAATGAGCAGTTCTTC
CDR3aa: CATSRDLKSGNEQFF

j_gene: TRBJ1-6
v_gene: TRBV5-1
d_gene: -
abundance: many
CDR3nt: TGCGCCAGCAGCTTGGAAGTAGCCAAGGGGATTAATTCACCCCTCCACTTT
CDR3aa: CASSLEVAKGINSPLHF